This T cell receptor (beta chain) was recovered during a study of T-cell reconstitution after alpha-beta-depleted transplantation in children (dated by TCRdb to 2016 to 2017). Notes on the research overall: Using TCR repertoire profiling, the study quantitatively followed how T-cell immune reconstitution unfolded in children after TCRalphabeta/CD19-depleted allogeneic hematopoietic cell transplantation.

Explained via the paper, the treatment or condition label denotes: allogeneic hematopoietic cell transplantation with graft depleted of TCRalphabeta T cells and CD19 B cells. TCRalphabeta/CD19-depleted allogeneic hematopoietic cell grafts were given to the transplant recipients, all of whom were children. To prepare the library, PCR was applied. Data came from an Illumina HiSeq 2500. TCR library preparation used molecular barcoding, with unique molecular identifiers applied to normalize quantification of the TCRbeta repertoire. Starting from the raw public reads, TCRdb applied fastp trimming at Q25, assembled clones with MiXCR and retained in-frame beta chains. Every entry covers one CDR3 protein and lists the most common genes and DNA from its rows. This sample holds around 580,000 distinct CDR3 sequences; 25% to 30% were observed only once. The ten biggest clones cover approximately 33% of the sample.

What the study reported, not specific to this receptor: In some patients, the high TCRbeta diversity seen at day 60 was put down to recipient T cells and intrathymic progenitors that had survived conditioning. Over subsequent months, a decline in hyperexpanded clone frequencies was noted, and after one year, T-cell counts and TCRbeta diversity were mostly ascribed to newly produced T cells. The apparently early alphabetaT-cell count recovery about two months after transplant was reportedly dependent on only several hundred rapidly expanded clones derived from non-depleted graft cells.

As to this clonotype: This clone's antigen is unknown. No much larger clone is present one base from it, and per-base qualities are unavailable.

Specimen: PBMCs, collected before TCRalphabeta/CD19-depleted stem cell transplant. The clonotype comes from a boy younger than two with Wiskott-Aldrich syndrome, due to receive a stem cell transplant.

The nucleotides are TGCGCCAGCAGCTTGTTGACAGGGTCGACCGGGGAGCTGTTTTTT. Its product reads: CASSLLTGSTGELFF. The receptor chain draws on TRBV5-1 and TRBJ2-2; TRBD1 aligns with 7 central bases. The CDR3 numbers 15 residues from cysteine through phenylalanine. Kept here is only the CDR3 DNA, which spans 45 bases and is read in frame from base 1. Via the germline V gene, CDR1 is SGHRS and CDR2 YFSETQ. Relative to germline, V is missing 1 base and J is missing 5 bases, with 5 bases of the junction outside any gene match.